This T cell receptor beta chain is from a study of response to subunit inactivated influenza vaccine. Overall study results and limits: The authors put forward the suggestion that each seasonal influenza vaccination may bring in only a limited number of new T cells.

TCRdb redid the calling of the RT-PCR reads with MiXCR, one entry per CDR3 protein. The repertoire consists of approximately 700,000 distinct CDR3 sequences, with around a sixth occurring once and the leading ten covering roughly 11%. The trim removed 3 bases at V and 5 bases at J, leaving 4 bases unmatched. The CDR3 extends over 13 amino acids. Germline V gives CDR1 MNHEY, CDR2 SVGAGI. The sample holds one count of this clonotype. Antigen unknown. The sample here was PBMCs from blood, taken 11 to 12 days after vaccination. This sequence originates from a man aged 50 or older who received an inactivated influenza vaccine. V gene TRBV6-5 combines with J gene TRBJ2-7; TRBD2 agrees at 7 bases. CDR3 region: CASSYIAGNEQYF. Here the CDR3 DNA reads TGTGCCAGCAGTTATATAGCGGGCAACGAGCAGTACTTC.